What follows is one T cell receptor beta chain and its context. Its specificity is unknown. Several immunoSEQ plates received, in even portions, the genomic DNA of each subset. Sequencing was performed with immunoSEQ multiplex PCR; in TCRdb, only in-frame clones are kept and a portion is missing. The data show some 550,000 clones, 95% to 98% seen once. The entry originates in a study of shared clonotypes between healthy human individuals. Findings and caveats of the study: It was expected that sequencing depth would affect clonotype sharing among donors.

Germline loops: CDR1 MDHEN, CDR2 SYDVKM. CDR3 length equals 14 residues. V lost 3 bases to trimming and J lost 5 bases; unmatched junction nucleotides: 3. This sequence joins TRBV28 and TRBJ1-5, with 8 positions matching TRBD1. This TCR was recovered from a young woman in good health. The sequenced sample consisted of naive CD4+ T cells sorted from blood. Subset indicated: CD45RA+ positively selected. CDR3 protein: CASSLDREDQPQHF. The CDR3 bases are TGTGCCAGCAGTTTGGACAGGGAAGATCAGCCCCAGCATTTT.